The rows below give T cell receptor beta chains drawn from one sample of a study of T cells after yellow fever vaccination. Via MiXCR, TCRdb re-called the 5' RACE reads, giving one row per CDR3 protein. The sample has just under 85,000 distinct CDR3 sequences, 13% seen once. The material was CD8+ T cells not binding an NS4B(214-222) dextramer, sorted from PBMCs, obtained 20 to 25 days after the first yellow fever vaccination. The receptors were sampled from a young man who received the YFV17D yellow fever vaccine. The conserved cysteine and the conserved F or W are not part of the CDR3 here. Each record gives: J gene, V gene, CDR3 protein.

j_gene: TRBJ1-4
v_gene: TRBV10-3
CDR3aa: AISEKLGRGEKLF

j_gene: TRBJ1-1
v_gene: TRBV4-1
CDR3aa: ASSPGGTEAF

j_gene: TRBJ2-1
v_gene: TRBV7-2
CDR3aa: ASSLDSWNEQF

j_gene: TRBJ2-1
v_gene: TRBV7-3
CDR3aa: ASSHGLFNNNEQF

j_gene: TRBJ2-1
v_gene: TRBV7-3
CDR3aa: ASSLSGQSSYNEQF

j_gene: TRBJ1-1
v_gene: TRBV29-1
CDR3aa: SAWRGTEAF

j_gene: TRBJ2-2
v_gene: TRBV20-1
CDR3aa: SARDSTMNTGELF

j_gene: TRBJ2-5
v_gene: TRBV7-3
CDR3aa: ASSRLAGAETQY

j_gene: TRBJ2-7
v_gene: TRBV24-1
CDR3aa: ATRQLRSYEQY

j_gene: TRBJ2-7
v_gene: TRBV7-2
CDR3aa: ASSSGIAYEQY

j_gene: TRBJ2-1
v_gene: TRBV21-1
CDR3aa: ASSIRAGAYSNEQF

j_gene: TRBJ2-3
v_gene: TRBV6-5
CDR3aa: ASRSSGYGTDTQY

j_gene: TRBJ2-5
v_gene: TRBV10-2
CDR3aa: ASSEGFGETQY

j_gene: TRBJ1-6
v_gene: TRBV7-6
CDR3aa: ASSLASDSPLH

j_gene: TRBJ2-1
v_gene: TRBV5-4
CDR3aa: ASSPPGSGENEQF